This is a list of T cell receptor beta chains from one sample in a study of radiotherapy plus CTLA-4 blockade in lung cancer. Measured with immunoSEQ multiplex PCR; TCRdb has only the in-frame clones, and not every one. The data show about 53,000 clones, approximately 84% seen once. The source was peripheral blood, collected from a patient treated with radiotherapy plus ipilimumab. These receptors all come from a human donor with non-small cell lung cancer whose response to radiotherapy plus ipilimumab could not be evaluated. Both conserved end residues are part of each CDR3. The order of the fields is CDR3 length, clone size, V gene, D gene, J gene, CDR3 DNA, CDR3 protein. D genes are given only for firm matches. A row's size may be missing; if present it is once, few, many or a size class.

>15|NA|TRBV5-1|NA|TRBJ1-4
TGCGCCAGCAGCTTATATGCGGGGTCTAATGAAAAACTGTTTTTT
CASSLYAGSNEKLFF
>11|NA|TRBV6-1|NA|TRBJ1-2
TGTGCCACCACAGCTAACTATGGCTACACCTTC
CATTANYGYTF
>15|NA|TRBV11-2|TRBD2|TRBJ2-3
TGTGCCAGCAGCTTCAACCTAGCGGGCACAGATACGCAGTATTTT
CASSFNLAGTDTQYF
>12|NA|TRBV7-8|NA|TRBJ2-1
TGTGCCAGCAGCTTAGCGCAGGGTGAGCAGTTCTTC
CASSLAQGEQFF
>12|NA|TRBV2|NA|TRBJ2-7
TGTGCCAGCAGTGGGCTCTCCTACGAGCAGTACTTC
CASSGLSYEQYF
>13|NA|TRBV5-6|TRBD1|TRBJ1-1
TGTGCCAGCAGCTCTACAGGGGACACTGAAGCTTTCTTT
CASSSTGDTEAFF
>16|NA|TRBV28|NA|TRBJ2-2
TGTGCCAGCAGCCAGGCGGGACAGACCTACACCGGGGAGCTGTTTTTT
CASSQAGQTYTGELFF
>14|NA|TRBV28|NA|TRBJ1-5
TGTGCCGCCCGCCCCCCGGGGGGACATCAGCCCCAGCATTTT
CAARPPGGHQPQHF
>14|NA|TRBV7-2|NA|TRBJ2-7
TGTGCCAGTAGTGGGGGAGGTAGCTCCTACGAGCAGTACTTC
CASSGGGSSYEQYF
>16|NA|TRBV2|TRBD1|TRBJ2-1
TGTGCCAGCAGTGAAGAGGAAGGACAGGGGGGTAATGAGCAGTTCTTC
CASSEEEGQGGNEQFF
>15|NA|TRBV28|NA|TRBJ2-3
TGTGCCAGCAGTTTTACCGGACTCGTCGGCGATACGCAGTATTTT
CASSFTGLVGDTQYF
>18|NA|TRBV4-3|TRBD2|TRBJ2-7
TGCGCCAGCAGCCAAGATCGCGGACTAGCGGGTTTCGCGTACGAGCAGTACTTC
CASSQDRGLAGFAYEQYF
>11|once|TRBV18|NA|TRBJ2-3
TGTGCCAGCTCACCCGGGGATACGCAGTATTTT
CASSPGDTQYF
>13|NA|TRBV5-1|NA|TRBJ1-5
TGCGCCAGCAGCTCGGACACCAATCAGCCCCAGCATTTT
CASSSDTNQPQHF
>14|NA|TRBV19|NA|TRBJ2-1
TGTGCCAGTAGTATAGACCCTTACTACAATGAGCAGTTCTTC
CASSIDPYYNEQFF
>16|few|TRBV15|TRBD1|TRBJ1-2
TGTGCCACCAGCAGAGATCGAGGGGACAGGGGCTATGGCTACACCTTC
CATSRDRGDRGYGYTF
>14|NA|TRBV11-2|TRBD1|TRBJ1-2
TGTGCCAGCAGCCGGACAGGGACGGACTATGGCTACACCTTC
CASSRTGTDYGYTF